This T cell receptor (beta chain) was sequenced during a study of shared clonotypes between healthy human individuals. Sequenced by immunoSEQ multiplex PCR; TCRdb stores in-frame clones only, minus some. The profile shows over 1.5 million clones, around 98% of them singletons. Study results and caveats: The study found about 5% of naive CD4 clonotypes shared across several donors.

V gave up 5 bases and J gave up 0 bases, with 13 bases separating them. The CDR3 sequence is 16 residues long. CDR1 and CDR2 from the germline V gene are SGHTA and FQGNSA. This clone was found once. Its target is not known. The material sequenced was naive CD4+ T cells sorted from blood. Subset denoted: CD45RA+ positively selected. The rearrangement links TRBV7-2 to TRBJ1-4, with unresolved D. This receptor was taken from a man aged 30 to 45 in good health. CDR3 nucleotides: TGTGCCAGCAGCCCGAAACGAGCGGCAACTAATGAAAAACTGTTTTTT. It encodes CASSPKRAATNEKLFF.